These 5 T cell receptor beta chains were all obtained from the same sample, sequenced in a study of Ad26.COV2.S vaccination and SARS-CoV-2 variants (dated by TCRdb to the early 2020s). Library generation was performed with the immunoSEQ multiplex PCR assay. In TCRdb, the immuneACCESS table is reduced to in-frame sequences with V and J assigned. These tables do not hold every clone; where another copy was compared, an unresolved V gene accounts for under half, and the others remain unexplained. This sample holds a few hundred thousand clones; 88% were observed only once. 3.6% of the sample belongs to the ten largest clones. The treatment or condition label of this sample denotes: over 15 received Ad26.COV2.S at low or high dose, single or two shots; about 5 received placebo; per-sample allocation not given. For vaccine and placebo recipients, repertoires were sequenced using samples collected on day 63 after the first injection.

This specimen was peripheral blood, taken in a trial of Ad26.COV2.S vaccine versus placebo. These receptors all stem from a person aged 18 to 59 who received the Ad26.COV2.S COVID-19 vaccine or a placebo.

The chain combines TRBV3-1 (or the pseudogene TRBV3-2) with TRBJ1-1, with 7 bases identical to TRBD1. The trim removed 3 bases at V and 1 base at J, leaving 8 bases unmatched. CDR3 length equals 16 residues. Germline V gives CDR1 LGHDT, CDR2 YNNKEL (reference sequence). This CDR3 is CASSQLTGTGNTEAFF. In nucleotides, the CDR3 is TGTGCCAGCAGCCAGCTGACAGGGACGGGGAACACTGAAGCTTTCTTT.

The V gene is TRBV7-3, the J gene TRBJ2-2; 15 positions match TRBD2. CDR3 size: 18 residues. Germline V gene data show CDR1 as SGHTA and CDR2 as FQGTGA. V lost 4 bases to trimming and J lost 9 bases; unmatched junction nucleotides: 12. This chain's CDR3 is CASSSGLAGGPKVRELFF. For the CDR3, the DNA is TGTGCCAGCAGCTCCGGACTAGCGGGGGGGCCCAAAGTGAGGGAGCTGTTTTTT.

The CDR3 reads CASSGDYNSPLHF. Written as DNA, the CDR3 is TGTGCCAGCAGTGGCGATTATAATTCACCCCTCCACTTT. The chain combines TRBV2 with TRBJ1-6; D gene unclear. V dropped 4 bases and J dropped 4 bases, with 5 bases sitting between them. The CDR3 is 13 amino acids. Germline loops: CDR1 SNHLY, CDR2 FYNNEI. The full variable domain, completed using reference TRBV2 and TRBJ1-6, is EPEVTQTPSHQVTQMGQEVILRCVPISNHLYFYWYRQILGQKVEFLVSFYNNEISEKSEIFDDQFSVERPDGSNFTLKIRSTKLEDSAMYFCASSGDYNSPLHFGNGTRLTVT.

This clone turned up a few times. The rearrangement uses TRBV2 and TRBJ1-5; D call uncertain. Germline V lookup: CDR1 SNHLY, CDR2 FYNNEI. The CDR3 runs to 14 residues. The V end lost 3 bases, the J end lost 1 base, and 7 bases lay between the germline ends. Here the CDR3 DNA reads TGTGCCAGCAGTGAGGTTAACAGCAATCAGCCCCAGCATTTT. Its protein product is CASSEVNSNQPQHF.

J is TRBJ1-4 and V is TRBV6-1; D remains ambiguous. The V and J ends lost 3 bases and 4 bases respectively, with 15 bases between them. This CDR3 has 16 residues. Germline CDR1 and CDR2: MNHNS and SASEGT. This CDR3 reads CASSDRDGLYNEKLFF. The CDR3 nucleotides are TGTGCCAGCAGTGACAGAGACGGACTTTATAATGAAAAACTGTTTTTT.